This is a list of T cell receptor beta chains from one sample in a study of PD-L1 blockade in urothelial cancer. Data came from immunoSEQ multiplex PCR; TCRdb stores just in-frame clones and leaves some out. The sample holds about 66,000 clones, almost 90% seen once. The input for sequencing was PBMCs, taken around atezolizumab (anti-PD-L1) treatment. The source of these receptors is a man aged 55 to 70 with urothelial cancer. Each CDR3 is given without its conserved first and last residue.

j_call	v_call	cdr3_aa
TRBJ1-2	TRBV7-3	ASSQGQGLGYT
TRBJ2-2	TRBV5-1	ASKLAGSTGELF
TRBJ2-7	TRBV18	ASSPGTGTSNGQY
TRBJ1-5	TRBV28	ASSLVRGPQH
TRBJ2-7	TRBV29-1	SVEAEAYEQY
TRBJ1-4	TRBV5-6	ASSRGLTLGGEKLF
TRBJ1-5	TRBV18	ASSPQGPANQPQH
TRBJ2-2	TRBV18	ASSPAAPSYTGELF
TRBJ2-5	TRBV30	AWSVQQGVTQY
TRBJ1-4	TRBV19	ASSVPGQGYEKLF
TRBJ2-2	TRBV11-3	ASSSSRGGELF
TRBJ1-6	TRBV2	ASSETHLYNSPLH
TRBJ1-2	TRBV28	ASSLLGGARVNYGYT
TRBJ2-7	TRBV15	ATTNELAGQPYEQY
TRBJ2-6	TRBV11-3	ASSPRVTGANVLT
TRBJ2-5	TRBV6-7	ASSPVSGRSEETQY
TRBJ1-2	TRBV29-1	SAEGQGAPRGYGYT
TRBJ1-5	TRBV10-3	AISISEGPQH
TRBJ1-5	TRBV5-8	ASSGIGASNQPQH
TRBJ1-5	TRBV7-8	ASARGGGRQPQH
TRBJ2-7	TRBV23-1	ASKSPFVVQTERYEQY
TRBJ2-2	TRBV7-3	ASSLFALAGEHTGELF
TRBJ1-2	TRBV11-3	ASSYGTGVYGYT
TRBJ1-4	TRBV4-1	ASSQEGRDRGDEIPG
TRBJ1-4	TRBV2	ASKDDRVREKLF
TRBJ2-3	TRBV28	ASSYSGRRADTQY
TRBJ1-5	TRBV6-5	ASSYSVQGRGSQH
TRBJ2-7	TRBV30	AWSVGLVLSNEQY
TRBJ2-7	TRBV19	ASSIGTGVYEQY
TRBJ2-3	TRBV4-1	ASSLQGDRTDTQY
TRBJ1-2	TRBV18	ASSPPGTGGSGYT
TRBJ1-2	TRBV6-1	ASSRDSNYGYT
TRBJ1-1	TRBV27	ASASYRGLAEAF
TRBJ1-3	TRBV5-1	ASSLQTGALSGNTIY
TRBJ2-6	TRBV6-1	ASSEWGGSGANVLT
TRBJ2-3	TRBV9	ASSVAIGGSTDTQY
TRBJ2-4	TRBV19	ASSHTGTDLLAKNIQY
TRBJ1-4	TRBV4-1	ASSQTVIALYEKLF
TRBJ2-2	TRBV9	ASSWDRNTGELF
TRBJ1-4	TRBV15	ATSRGPGGVEKLF
TRBJ2-3	TRBV6-5	ASGRDRATDTQY
TRBJ2-3	TRBV29-1	SARLAGSPDTQY
TRBJ2-2	TRBV9	ASRLLEGTGELF
TRBJ2-1	TRBV9	ASSLGLAAYNEQF
TRBJ2-7	TRBV30	AWSAGGWHEQY
TRBJ1-3	TRBV28	ASTKRLGNTIY
TRBJ1-2	TRBV6-5	ASSYGEGTHYGYT
TRBJ2-1	TRBV4-3	ASSPGVSSASSYNEQF
TRBJ1-5	TRBV28	ANRKTGDNQPQH
TRBJ2-3	TRBV19	ASSIVHQGIVRDTQY
TRBJ2-5	TRBV18	ASSPGTGSQETQY